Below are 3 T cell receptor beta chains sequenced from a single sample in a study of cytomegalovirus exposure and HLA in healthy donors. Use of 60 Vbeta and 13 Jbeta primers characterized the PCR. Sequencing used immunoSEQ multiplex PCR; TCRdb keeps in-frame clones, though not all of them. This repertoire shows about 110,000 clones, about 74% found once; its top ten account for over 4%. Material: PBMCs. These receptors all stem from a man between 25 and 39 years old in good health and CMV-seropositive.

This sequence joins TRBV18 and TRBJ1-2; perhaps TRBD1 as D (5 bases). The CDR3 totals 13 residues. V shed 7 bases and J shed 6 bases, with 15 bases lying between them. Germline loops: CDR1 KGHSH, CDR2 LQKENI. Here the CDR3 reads CASYPGGGDGYTF. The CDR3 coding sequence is TGTGCCAGCTACCCGGGGGGTGGCGATGGCTACACCTTC. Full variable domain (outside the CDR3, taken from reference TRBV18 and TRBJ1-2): NAGVMQNPRHLVRRRGQEARLRCSPMKGHSHVYWYRQLPEEGLKFMVYLQKENIIDESGMPKERFSAEFPKEGPSILRIQQVVRGDSAAYFCASYPGGGDGYTFGSGTRLTVV.

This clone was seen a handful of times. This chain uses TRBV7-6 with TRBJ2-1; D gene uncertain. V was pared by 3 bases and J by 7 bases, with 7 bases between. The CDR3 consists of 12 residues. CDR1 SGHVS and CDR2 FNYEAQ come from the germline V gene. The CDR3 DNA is TGTGCCAGCAGCTTCCCCGGTAATGAGCAGTTCTTC. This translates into CASSFPGNEQFF.

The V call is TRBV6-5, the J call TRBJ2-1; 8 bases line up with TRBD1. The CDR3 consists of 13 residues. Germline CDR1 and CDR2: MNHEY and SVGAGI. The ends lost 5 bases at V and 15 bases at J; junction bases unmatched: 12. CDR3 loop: CASSNTLTGGLFF. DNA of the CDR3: TGTGCCAGCAGTAACACCCTTACAGGGGGACTGTTCTTC.